The sequence of this TCR beta chain was determined in a study of identical twins. This clonotype was seen ten or more times. The antigen remains undetermined. The CDR3 length is 13 residues. CDR1 and CDR2 from the germline V gene are MNHEY and SVGAGI. V lost 2 bases and J 1 base, leaving 5 bases between the germline ends. Study-wide results and caveats: With monozygotic twins, out-of-frame TCR alpha sharing exceeded what models estimated.

TCRdb independently ran MiXCR on the 5' RACE reads; one entry per CDR3 protein. This table holds approximately 230,000 distinct CDR3 sequences, around 15% found once. Everyone who donated was a healthy Caucasian. This chain uses TRBV6-5 with TRBJ2-5, with D possibly TRBD1 on 5 matching bases. The sample taken for sequencing was memory (CD45RO+) T cells sorted from blood. The clonotype originates from a woman in her late teens or twenties in good health. The CDR3 DNA is TGTGCCAGCAGTTACGACAGCCAAGAGACCCAGTACTTC. It specifies CASSYDSQETQYF.